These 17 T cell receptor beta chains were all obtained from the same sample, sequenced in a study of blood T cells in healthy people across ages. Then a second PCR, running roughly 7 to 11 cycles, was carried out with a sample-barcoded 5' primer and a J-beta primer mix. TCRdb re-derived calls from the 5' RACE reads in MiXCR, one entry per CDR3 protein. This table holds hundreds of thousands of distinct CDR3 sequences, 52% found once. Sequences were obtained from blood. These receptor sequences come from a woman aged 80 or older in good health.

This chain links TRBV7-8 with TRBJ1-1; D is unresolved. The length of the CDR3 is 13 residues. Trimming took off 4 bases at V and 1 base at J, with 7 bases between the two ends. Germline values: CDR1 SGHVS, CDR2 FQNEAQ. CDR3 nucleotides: TGTGCCAGCAGCTCCCAGACGAACACTGAAGCTTTCTTT. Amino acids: CASSSQTNTEAFF.

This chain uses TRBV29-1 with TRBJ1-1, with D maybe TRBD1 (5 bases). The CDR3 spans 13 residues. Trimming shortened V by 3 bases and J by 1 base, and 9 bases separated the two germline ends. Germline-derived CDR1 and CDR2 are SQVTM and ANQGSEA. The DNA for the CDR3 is TGCAGCGTTGAGCCAGGGTCGAACACTGAAGCTTTCTTT. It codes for CSVEPGSNTEAFF. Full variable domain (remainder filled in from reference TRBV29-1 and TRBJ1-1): SAVISQKPSRDICQRGTSLTIQCQVDSQVTMMFWYRQQPGQSLTLIATANQGSEATYESGFVIDKFPISRPNLTFSTLTVSNMSPEDSSIYLCSVEPGSNTEAFFGQGTRLTVV.

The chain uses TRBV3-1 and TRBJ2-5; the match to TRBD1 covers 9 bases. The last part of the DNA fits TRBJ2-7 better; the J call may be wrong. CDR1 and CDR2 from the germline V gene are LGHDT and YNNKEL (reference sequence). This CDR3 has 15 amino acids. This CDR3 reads CASSQTLGQGNEQYF. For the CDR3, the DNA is TGTGCCAGCAGCCAAACATTGGGACAGGGCAACGAGCAGTACTTC.

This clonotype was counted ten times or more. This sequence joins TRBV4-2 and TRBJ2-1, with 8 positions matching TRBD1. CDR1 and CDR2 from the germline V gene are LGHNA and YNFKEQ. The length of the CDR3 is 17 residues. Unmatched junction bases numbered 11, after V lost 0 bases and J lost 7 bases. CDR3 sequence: CASSQDHGQGSHNEQFF. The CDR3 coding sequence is TGTGCCAGCAGCCAAGATCATGGACAGGGCAGTCATAATGAGCAGTTCTTC.

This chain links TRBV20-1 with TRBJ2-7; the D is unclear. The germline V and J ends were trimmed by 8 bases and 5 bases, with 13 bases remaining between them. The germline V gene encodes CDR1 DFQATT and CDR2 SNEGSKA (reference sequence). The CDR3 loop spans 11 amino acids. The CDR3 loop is CSILTVHEQYF. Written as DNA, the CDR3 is TGCAGTATCCTCACCGTCCACGAGCAGTACTTC.

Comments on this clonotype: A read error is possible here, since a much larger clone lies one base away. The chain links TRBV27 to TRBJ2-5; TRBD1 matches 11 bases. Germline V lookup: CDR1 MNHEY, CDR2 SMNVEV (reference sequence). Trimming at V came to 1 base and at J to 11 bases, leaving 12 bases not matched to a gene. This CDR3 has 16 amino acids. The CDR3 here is CASSLLGTGGSNEQYF. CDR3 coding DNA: TGTGCCAGCAGTTTATTAGGGACAGGGGGTTCCAATGAGCAGTACTTC.

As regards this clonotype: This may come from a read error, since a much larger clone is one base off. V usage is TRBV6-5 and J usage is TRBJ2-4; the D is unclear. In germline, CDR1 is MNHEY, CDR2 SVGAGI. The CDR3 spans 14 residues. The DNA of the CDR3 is TGTGCCAGCAGTGACTCGGACGGTAGGGACATTCAGTACTTC. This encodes CASSDSDGRDIQYF.

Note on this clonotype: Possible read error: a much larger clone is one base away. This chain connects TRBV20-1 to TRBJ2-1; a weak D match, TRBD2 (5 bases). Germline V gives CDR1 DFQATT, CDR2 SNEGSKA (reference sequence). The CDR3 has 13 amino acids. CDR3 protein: CSTRGSTYNEQFF. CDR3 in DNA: TGCAGTACTAGAGGGAGCACCTACAATGAGCAGTTCTTC.

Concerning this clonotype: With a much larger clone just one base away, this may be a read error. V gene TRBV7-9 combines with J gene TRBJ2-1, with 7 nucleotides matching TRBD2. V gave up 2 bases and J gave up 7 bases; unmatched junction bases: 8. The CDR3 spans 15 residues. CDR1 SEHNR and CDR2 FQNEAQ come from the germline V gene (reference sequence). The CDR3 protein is CASSLTSGGGNEQFF. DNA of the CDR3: TGTGCCAGCAGCTTAACCTCGGGAGGAGGTAATGAGCAGTTCTTC.

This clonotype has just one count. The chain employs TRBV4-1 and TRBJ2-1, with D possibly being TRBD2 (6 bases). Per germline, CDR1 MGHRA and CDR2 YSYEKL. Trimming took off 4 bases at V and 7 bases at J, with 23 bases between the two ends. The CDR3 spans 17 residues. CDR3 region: CASSRWRDGLRENEQFF. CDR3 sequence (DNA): TGCGCCAGCAGCCGGTGGAGGGATGGGCTCAGAGAAAATGAGCAGTTCTTC.

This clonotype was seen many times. CDR3 sequence: CASGLLGTENSYNEQFF. The CDR3 DNA sequence: TGTGCTAGTGGTTTGCTAGGGACTGAGAATTCCTACAATGAGCAGTTCTTC. The chain uses TRBV12-5 and TRBJ2-1, with D tentatively TRBD2 (6 bases). The CDR3 runs to 17 residues. V lost 2 bases, J lost 1 base, and 15 bases lay in between. The germline gives CDR1 LGHNT, CDR2 FRNRAP.

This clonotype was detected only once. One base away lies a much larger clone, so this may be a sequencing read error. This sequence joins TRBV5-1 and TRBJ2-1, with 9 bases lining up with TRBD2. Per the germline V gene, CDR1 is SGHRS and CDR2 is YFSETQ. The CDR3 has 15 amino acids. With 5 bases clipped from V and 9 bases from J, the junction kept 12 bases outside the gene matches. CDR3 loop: CASRPGTSRLSEQFF. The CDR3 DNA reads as TGCGCCAGCAGACCCGGGACTAGCAGATTGTCTGAGCAGTTCTTC.

CDR3 loop: CASSQEVQKYNEQFF. CDR3 bases: TGTGCCAGCAGCCAAGAGGTACAGAAATACAATGAGCAGTTCTTC. The chain combines TRBV4-2 with TRBJ2-1; D is unresolved. CDR3 length: 15 amino acids. The V end lost 0 bases, the J end lost 4 bases, and 10 bases lay between the germline ends. CDR1 and CDR2 from the germline V gene are LGHNA and YNFKEQ.

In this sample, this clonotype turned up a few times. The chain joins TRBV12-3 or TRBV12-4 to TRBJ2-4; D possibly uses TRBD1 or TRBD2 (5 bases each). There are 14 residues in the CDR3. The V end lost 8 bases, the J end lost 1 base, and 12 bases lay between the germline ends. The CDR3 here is CASLLWGAKNIQYF. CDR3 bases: TGTGCCAGCCTCTTGTGGGGGGCCAAAAACATTCAGTACTTC.

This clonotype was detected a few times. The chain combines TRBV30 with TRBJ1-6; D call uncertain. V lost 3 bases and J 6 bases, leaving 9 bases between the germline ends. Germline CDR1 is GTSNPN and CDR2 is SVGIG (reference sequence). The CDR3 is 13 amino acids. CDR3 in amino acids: CAWSTDFNSPLHF. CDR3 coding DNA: TGTGCCTGGAGCACGGACTTTAATTCACCCCTCCACTTT. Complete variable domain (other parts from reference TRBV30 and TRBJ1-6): SQTIHQWPATLVQPVGSPLSLECTVEGTSNPNLYWYRQAAGRGLQLLFYSVGIGQISSEVPQNLSASRPQDRQFILSSKKLLLSDSGFYLCAWSTDFNSPLHFGNGTRLTVT.

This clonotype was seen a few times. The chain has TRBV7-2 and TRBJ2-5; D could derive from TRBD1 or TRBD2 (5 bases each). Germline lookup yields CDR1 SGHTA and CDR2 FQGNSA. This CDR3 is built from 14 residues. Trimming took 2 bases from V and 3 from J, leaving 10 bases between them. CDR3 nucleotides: TGTGCCAGCAGCTTAACCGGGGCCGAAGAGACCCAGTACTTC. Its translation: CASSLTGAEETQYF.

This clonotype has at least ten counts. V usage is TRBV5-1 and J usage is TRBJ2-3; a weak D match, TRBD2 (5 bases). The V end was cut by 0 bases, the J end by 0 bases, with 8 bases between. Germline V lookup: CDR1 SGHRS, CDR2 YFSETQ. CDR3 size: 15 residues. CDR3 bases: TGCGCCAGCAGCTTGGGTCGGGGTAGCACAGATACGCAGTATTTT. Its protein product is CASSLGRGSTDTQYF. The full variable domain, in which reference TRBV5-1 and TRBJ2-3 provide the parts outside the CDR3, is KAGVTQTPRYLIKTRGQQVTLSCSPISGHRSVSWYQQTPGQGLQFLFEYFSETQRNKGNFPGRFSGRQFSNSRSEMNVSTLELGDSALYLCASSLGRGSTDTQYFGPGTRLTVL.